One sample yielded the 25 T cell receptor beta chains listed below, sequenced in a study of blood T cell repertoires in COVID-19. Assay: immunoSEQ multiplex PCR; the TCRdb copy retains only in-frame clones and omits some. The profile covers about 150,000 clones, with 78% appearing a single time and around 1.5% taken by the ten largest. Sequenced: peripheral blood. All receptors come from a man older than 75 with acute or convalescent COVID-19.

V is TRBV18 and J is TRBJ1-3; D unresolved. Between the trimmed V and J ends, which lost 5 bases and 5 bases, there was a span of 10 bases. CDR3 length equals 13 residues. Germline assignment: CDR1 KGHSH and CDR2 LQKENI. CDR3 nucleotide sequence: TGTGCCAGCTCAACCGGAGAGAGAAACACCATATATTTT. Its protein product is CASSTGERNTIYF.

This chain uses TRBV6-5 with TRBJ1-5, with 8 bases aligning to TRBD1. The CDR3 runs 15 residues. Germline loops: CDR1 MNHEY, CDR2 SVGAGI. V was pared by 7 bases and J by 7 bases, with 12 bases of the junction left unmatched. As DNA, the CDR3 is TGTGCCAGCAAGGTAACAGGGGGAGGGGAACAGCCCCAGCATTTT. Translating it yields CASKVTGGGEQPQHF.

The gene calls are TRBV19 and TRBJ2-3; 11 positions match TRBD2. The CDR3 runs 16 residues. The germline V gene encodes CDR1 LNHDA and CDR2 SQIVND (reference sequence). V was pared by 5 bases and J by 2 bases, with 6 bases of the junction left unmatched. In DNA form, the CDR3 reads TGTGCCAGTAGTGATCCTAGCGGGGGGAACACAGATACGCAGTATTTT. It specifies CASSDPSGGNTDTQYF.

This chain connects TRBV12-5 to TRBJ1-1; TRBD1 matches at 7 bases. With 5 bases clipped from V and 5 bases from J, the junction kept 11 bases outside the gene matches. The CDR3 runs to 15 residues. Germline CDR1 is LGHNT and CDR2 is FRNRAP. The CDR3 protein is CASGPRQGLGTEAFF. CDR3 nucleotides: TGTGCTAGTGGTCCACGACAGGGTCTGGGGACTGAAGCTTTCTTT.

This chain links TRBV3-1 (or the pseudogene TRBV3-2) with TRBJ2-5; TRBD2 might be the D (6 bases). CDR3 length: 18 residues. Germline V gives CDR1 LGHDT, CDR2 YNNKEL (reference sequence). The ends were cut back, 0 bases at V and 5 bases at J, with 22 bases in the middle. DNA of the CDR3: TGTGCCAGCAGCCAAGATTCGGCGGGGAGGCGCACTCGGGAGACCCAGTACTTC. It specifies CASSQDSAGRRTRETQYF.

V usage is TRBV6-5 and J usage is TRBJ1-5, with 9 bases fitting TRBD1. The CDR3 contains 15 residues. The germline V gene has CDR1 MNHEY and CDR2 SVGAGI. J lost 7 bases, V lost 5 bases, and 9 bases had no gene match. CDR3: CASSIGQGTYQPQHF. CDR3 nucleotides: TGTGCCAGCAGTATCGGACAGGGGACATACCAGCCCCAGCATTTT.

The gene calls are TRBV19 and TRBJ1-6, with 7 bases fitting TRBD1. Per germline, CDR1 LNHDA and CDR2 SQIVND (reference sequence). The CDR3 runs to 14 residues. The V and J ends lost 6 bases and 6 bases, in that order; junction bases with no gene match: 5. Here the CDR3 DNA reads TGTGCCAGTAGGCGACAGGGAAGTAATTCACCCCTCCACTTT. Encoded protein: CASRRQGSNSPLHF.

Ten or more counts support this clone. The chain has TRBV9 and TRBJ2-3, with 10 bases fitting TRBD2. V gave up 4 bases and J gave up 6 bases; unmatched junction bases: 14. From germline, CDR1 is SGDLS and CDR2 YYNGEE. This CDR3 has 17 residues. The CDR3 DNA is TGTGCCAGCAGCCTTTACGGGAGCGGGGGGGCTGCCGATACGCAGTATTTT. Translating it yields CASSLYGSGGAADTQYF.

This rearrangement joins TRBV6-5 to TRBJ2-3, with a tentative D call TRBD2 (6 bases). The CDR3 has 14 amino acids. V dropped 11 bases and J dropped 0 bases, with 15 bases sitting between them. The germline V gene encodes CDR1 MNHEY and CDR2 SVGAGI. Here the CDR3 reads CAACLAISTDTQYF. DNA of the CDR3: TGTGCCGCATGCCTAGCGATTAGCACAGATACGCAGTATTTT.

V is TRBV7-3 and J is TRBJ1-5; TRBD1 is a possible D gene (6 bases). Trimming took off 5 bases at V and 1 base at J, with 12 bases between the two ends. The CDR3 loop spans 15 amino acids. Germline V lookup: CDR1 SGHTA, CDR2 FQGTGA. The CDR3 spells CASSPTGESNQPQHF. DNA of the CDR3: TGTGCCAGCAGCCCGACAGGTGAAAGCAATCAGCCCCAGCATTTT.

The V call is TRBV5-4, the J call TRBJ1-1, with D tentatively TRBD1 (6 bases). Trimming stripped 0 bases from V and 3 bases from J, with 15 bases between. CDR1 and CDR2 (germline): SGHNT, YYREEE (reference sequence). The CDR3 sequence is 16 residues long. For the CDR3, the DNA is TGTGCCAGCAGCTTGGGTGGAGGGGGGGTTGACACTGAAGCTTTCTTT. Translating gives CASSLGGGGVDTEAFF. The full variable domain, with the rest looked up from reference TRBV5-4 and TRBJ1-1, is ETGVTQSPTHLIKTRGQQVTLRCSSQSGHNTVSWYQQALGQGPQFIFQYYREEENGRGNFPPRFSGLQFPNYSSELNVNALELDDSALYLCASSLGGGGVDTEAFFGQGTRLTVV.

The sample holds one count of this clone. This chain connects TRBV24-1 to TRBJ2-3, with a weak D call TRBD2 (7 bases). The germline V gene encodes CDR1 KGHDR and CDR2 SFDVKD. The germline V and J ends were trimmed by 10 bases and 5 bases, with 18 bases remaining between them. The CDR3 length is 14 residues. The CDR3 bases are TGTGCCACGACACTGGGAGGGGGAGAAGATACGCAGTATTTT. As protein: CATTLGGGEDTQYF.

The CDR3 loop is CASSPVLAGNNEQFF. The CDR3 region has the DNA TGTGCCAGCTCACCGGTCCTAGCGGGGAACAATGAGCAGTTCTTC. The chain couples TRBV18 to TRBJ2-1, with 9 bases matching TRBD2. Trimming at V came to 3 bases and at J to 5 bases, leaving 5 bases not matched to a gene. The CDR3 has 15 amino acids. Germline V CDR1 and CDR2: KGHSH, LQKENI.

V usage is TRBV6-6 and J usage is TRBJ2-7; 8 positions match TRBD1. Germline trimming cut 2 bases from V and 2 bases from J; bases unmatched to any gene: 8. This CDR3 has 16 amino acids. Germline CDR1 is MNHNY and CDR2 is SVGAGI (reference sequence). CDR3 coding DNA: TGTGCCAGCAGTTACCCCGGACAGGGAGGAACCTACGAGCAGTACTTC. Its translation is CASSYPGQGGTYEQYF.

The chain recombines TRBV19 with TRBJ1-2, with 7 bases fitting TRBD1. Germline V CDR1 and CDR2: LNHDA, SQIVND (reference sequence). The V gene end was trimmed by 8 bases and the J gene end by 8 bases; junction bases not matched to a gene: 14. The CDR3 sequence is 14 residues long. CDR3 coding DNA: TGTGCCAGTGGAGACAGGGCCCTCTATCAAGGCTACACCTTC. As protein: CASGDRALYQGYTF.

V is TRBV5-1 and J is TRBJ1-2, with D unresolved. The length of the CDR3 is 13 residues. V shed 3 bases and J shed 0 bases, with 6 bases lying between them. Germline V CDR1 and CDR2: SGHRS, YFSETQ. The CDR3 reads CASSSQANYGYTF. As DNA, the CDR3 is TGCGCCAGCAGCTCCCAGGCTAACTATGGCTACACCTTC.

The gene calls are TRBV3-1 (or the pseudogene TRBV3-2) and TRBJ1-4; a possible D gene is TRBD1 (5 bases). This CDR3 has 15 residues. From germline, CDR1 is LGHDT and CDR2 YNNKEL (reference sequence). Trimming pared 5 bases from V and 3 bases from J, leaving 13 bases between. CDR3 region: CASSSRQLANEKLFF. In nucleotides, the CDR3 is TGTGCCAGCAGCTCCCGACAGCTAGCTAATGAAAAACTGTTTTTT.

The chain uses TRBV7-2 and TRBJ1-2; 7 positions agree with TRBD1. The V gene's germline CDR1 is SGHTA and CDR2 FQGNSA. With V trimmed by 5 bases and J by 4 bases, 7 bases remained unmatched. This CDR3 has 14 amino acids. In DNA, the CDR3 is TGTGCCAGCAGCCCCGGGGACAGAGGCTATGGCTACACCTTC. It is translated as CASSPGDRGYGYTF.

J is TRBJ1-2 and V is TRBV19; 7 bases are a match to TRBD1. V was pared by 5 bases and J by 5 bases, with 8 bases of the junction left unmatched. From germline, CDR1 is LNHDA and CDR2 SQIVND (reference sequence). There are 14 residues in the CDR3. The CDR3 loop reads CASSGGTAIYGYTF. In DNA form, the CDR3 reads TGTGCCAGTAGTGGGGGGACAGCAATTTATGGCTACACCTTC. Supplemented by reference TRBV19 and TRBJ1-2, the full variable domain reads DGGITQSPKYLFRKEGQNVTLSCEQNLNHDAMYWYRQDPGQGLRLIYYSQIVNDFQKGDIAEGYSVSREKKESFPLTVTSAQKNPTAFYLCASSGGTAIYGYTFGSGTRLTVV.

The rearrangement uses TRBV21-1 and TRBJ2-7; the D call of TRBD1 is as the table states it, not checked on the DNA. TRBV21-1 is reported as a pseudogene. CDR3 length equals 15 residues. The DNA of the CDR3 is TGTGCCAGCAGCAAAGGGAGACAGGGGGCTAACGAGCAGTACGTC. This gives the protein CASSKGRQGANEQYV.

Only one count was recorded for this clone. The V call is TRBV5-1, the J call TRBJ1-4; the D gene is possibly TRBD1 (5 bases). V shed 0 bases and J shed 4 bases, with 7 bases lying between them. Per germline, CDR1 SGHRS and CDR2 YFSETQ. The CDR3 has 14 amino acids. The CDR3 nucleotides are TGCGCCAGCAGCTTGGAGGGGTTTAATGAAAAACTGTTTTTT. Residues: CASSLEGFNEKLFF.

V is TRBV21-1 and J is TRBJ2-3; the D call in the table, TRBD2, was not verified against the DNA. TRBV21-1 is a pseudogene. CDR3 length equals 18 residues. CDR3 residues: CASSKALGGIAFTDTQYF. CDR3 nucleotide sequence: TGTGCCAGCAGCAAAGCGCTGGGGGGGATTGCCTTCACAGATACGCAGTATTTT.

The CDR3 is CASAGTGFDGYTF. The CDR3 region has the DNA TGTGCCAGTGCCGGGACAGGCTTCGATGGCTACACCTTC. The rearrangement uses TRBV6-5 and TRBJ1-2; 8 nucleotides align to TRBD1. Losses at the gene ends were 9 bases for V and 6 bases for J; bases not matched to a gene: 9. This CDR3 has 13 amino acids. The germline gives CDR1 MNHEY, CDR2 SVGAGI.

The rearrangement uses TRBV14 and TRBJ2-1; tentative D call: TRBD2 (6 bases). This CDR3 has 15 residues. V was shortened by 3 bases and J by 8 bases, with 17 bases between the two germline ends. From germline, CDR1 is SGHDN and CDR2 FVKESK. CDR3 loop: CASSQLGSSVYEQFF. Written as DNA, the CDR3 is TGTGCCAGCAGCCAGTTGGGGTCTAGCGTGTATGAGCAGTTCTTC.

The chain has TRBV19 and TRBJ2-4; 7 positions match TRBD2. V shed 3 bases, J shed 6 bases, and the junction held 5 bases outside the gene matches. Germline lookup yields CDR1 LNHDA and CDR2 SQIVND (reference sequence). The CDR3 is made up of 14 amino acids. CDR3 sequence: CASSIEGGGNIQYF. The CDR3, as DNA: TGTGCCAGTAGTATCGAGGGCGGGGGAAACATTCAGTACTTC.